This TCR beta chain is drawn from a study of T cell changes during pregnancy in multiple sclerosis. The data were produced by immunoSEQ multiplex PCR, yet TCRdb's version contains in-frame clones alone and is incomplete. The table lists 40,000 to 50,000 clones, approximately 95% of them singletons. Germline CDR1 reads SGHVS; CDR2 reads FQNEAQ. The CDR3 covers 14 residues. Trimming cost V 8 bases and J 6 bases; bases outside gene matches: 9. This chain uses TRBV7-8 with TRBJ1-5; 8 bases fit TRBD1. The TCR originated in a female donor with multiple sclerosis, enrolled in a pregnancy study. The specimen comprised CD4+ T cells from peripheral blood mononuclear cells, sampled in the first trimester of pregnancy. The CDR3 region has the DNA TGTGCCAGCGGGGACAGGCCCCACCTTCAGCCCCAGCATTTT. It translates to CASGDRPHLQPQHF.